Following are 15 T cell receptor beta chains from one sample sequenced in a study of T-cell reconstitution after alpha-beta-depleted transplantation in children. For TCRbeta, the library was prepared with unique molecular identifiers. TCRdb re-called the PCR reads with MiXCR, one entry per CDR3 protein. The table lists 700,000 or so distinct CDR3 sequences, approximately 14% of them singletons, with approximately 0.8% in the top ten. The sample here was PBMCs, taken before TCRalphabeta/CD19-depleted stem cell transplant. Receptors originate from a girl aged 2-10 years with congenital amegakaryocytic thrombocytopenia, due to receive a stem cell transplant.

This clonotype was observed many times. The chain links TRBV12-3 or TRBV12-4 to TRBJ2-6, with D perhaps TRBD2 (6 bases). V lost 6 bases and J 0 bases, leaving 21 bases between the germline ends. The CDR3 contains 19 residues. The CDR3 DNA sequence: TGTGCCAGCAGGCGCGGCCAGGGAGGCCCCTTCTCTGGGGCCAACGTCCTGACTTTC. Its protein product is CASRRGQGGPFSGANVLTF.

The sample holds a few counts of this clonotype. The chain employs TRBV3-1 and TRBJ1-5; D unresolved. The germline gives CDR1 LGHDT, CDR2 YNNKEL (reference sequence). Deletions cut 4 bases from V and 1 base from J, with 14 bases between. There are 16 residues in the CDR3. The CDR3 region has the DNA TGTGCCAGCAGCCTCGGCGGGGTTGGAAGCAATCAGCCCCAGCATTTT. Amino acids: CASSLGGVGSNQPQHF.

This clonotype occurred many times. The genes are TRBV5-5 and TRBJ2-5; D unclear. CDR1 is SGHKS, CDR2 YYEKEE, per germline (reference sequence). This CDR3 comprises 14 residues. V lost 1 base to trimming and J lost 4 bases, with 11 bases between them. The CDR3 bases are TGTGCCAGCAGCTTGCAATCTCCCCCAGAGACCCAGTACTTC. Its translation is CASSLQSPPETQYF.

The rearrangement links TRBV15 to TRBJ2-1; 8 nucleotides line up with TRBD2. Germline V lookup: CDR1 LNHNV, CDR2 YYDKDF (reference sequence). Losses at the gene ends were 4 bases for V and 4 bases for J; bases not matched to a gene: 12. The CDR3 spans 17 residues. The CDR3 is CATSIFGRDNTYNEQFF. The CDR3 DNA reads as TGTGCCACCAGCATCTTCGGGAGGGATAATACTTACAATGAGCAGTTCTTC.

This clonotype was seen at least ten times. CDR3 amino acids: CAISESLADEAFF. In DNA form, the CDR3 reads TGTGCCATCAGTGAGTCGCTCGCCGACGAAGCTTTCTTT. V is TRBV10-3 and J is TRBJ1-1; D is ambiguous. CDR3 length: 13 amino acids. V was shortened by 0 bases and J by 8 bases, with 10 bases between the two germline ends. The V gene's germline CDR1 is ENHRY and CDR2 SYGVKD.

In its sample, this clonotype was seen many times. V gene TRBV2 combines with J gene TRBJ1-1; no clear D. The V gene lost 7 bases and the J gene lost 4 bases, with 7 bases spanning the gap. The germline V gene encodes CDR1 SNHLY and CDR2 FYNNEI. The CDR3 is 11 amino acids. The CDR3 is CASTPSTEAFF. CDR3 coding DNA: TGTGCCAGCACCCCCAGCACTGAAGCTTTCTTT.

This clonotype was found a few times. The chain has TRBV5-5 and TRBJ2-7, with 10 bases lining up with TRBD2. V gave up 4 bases and J gave up 4 bases; unmatched junction bases: 8. Germline assignment: CDR1 SGHKS and CDR2 YYEKEE (reference sequence). This CDR3 spans 15 amino acids. The CDR3 DNA is TGTGCCAGCAGCCCACTCACTAGCGGGATTTACGAGCAGTACTTC. This encodes CASSPLTSGIYEQYF.

Worth noting for this clonotype: An end of the junction differs from the germline gene, which may be a read error. V and J are TRBV20-1 and TRBJ2-5; D may be TRBD1 (6 bases). Germline CDR1 and CDR2: DFQATT and SNEGSKA (reference sequence). The CDR3 has 18 amino acids. The CDR3 region has the DNA TGCTGTGCTAGGGGGAAAAGACTACGTCAGGCAAGTTCGAGGCCCCAGTACTTC. It encodes CCARGKRLRQASSRPQYF.

A few counts support this clonotype. The CDR3 sequence: CASSPDAASTDTQYF. The CDR3 nucleotides read TGTGCCAGCAGCCCCGACGCGGCTAGCACAGATACGCAGTATTTT. The genes are TRBV7-2 and TRBJ2-3; D ambiguous. Trimming took off 5 bases at V and 0 bases at J, with 12 bases between the two ends. Germline loops: CDR1 SGHTA, CDR2 FQGNSA. This CDR3 contains 15 residues.

This clonotype occurred many times. The chain carries TRBV12-5 and TRBJ1-6; D is undetermined. This CDR3 has 17 residues. V lost 3 bases to trimming and J lost 0 bases, with 12 bases between them. Germline V gene data show CDR1 as LGHNT and CDR2 as FRNRAP. This CDR3 reads CASGFNSHDSYNSPLHF. CDR3 nucleotide sequence: TGTGCTAGTGGTTTTAACAGCCACGACTCCTATAATTCACCCCTCCACTTT.

This clonotype was counted at least ten times. The CDR3 is CSEGQGRETQYF. The DNA of the CDR3 is TGCAGTGAAGGACAGGGCAGAGAGACCCAGTACTTC. The chain combines TRBV20-1 with TRBJ2-5; 8 nucleotides line up with TRBD1. CDR3 size: 12 residues. V trimming: 7 bases; J trimming: 4 bases; junction bases outside the gene matches: 5. From germline, CDR1 is DFQATT and CDR2 SNEGSKA (reference sequence).

This clonotype was found many times. The V gene is TRBV6-1, the J gene TRBJ1-5; no clear D. Germline-derived CDR1 and CDR2 are MNHNS and SASEGT. The CDR3 covers 14 residues. The V and J ends lost 1 base and 6 bases respectively, with 10 bases between them. The CDR3 DNA reads TGTGCCAGCAGTGAAGTTAAATCCATTCAGCCCCAGCATTTT. It codes for CASSEVKSIQPQHF.

In this sample, this clonotype turned up a few times. A read error may produce the germline difference seen at one junction end. The chain has TRBV20-1 and TRBJ2-5; TRBD2 agrees at 9 bases. The CDR3 is 17 amino acids. In germline, CDR1 is DFQATT, CDR2 SNEGSKA (reference sequence). In DNA form, the CDR3 reads TGCTGTGCTAGAGGATTTAGCGGGAGAAGGTTGAAAGAGACCCAGTACTTC. It specifies CCARGFSGRRLKETQYF.

The chain uses TRBV10-3 and TRBJ2-5, with D unresolved. The CDR3 totals 15 residues. CDR1 ENHRY and CDR2 SYGVKD come from the germline V gene. V lost 2 bases, J lost 4 bases, and 14 bases lay in between. CDR3 nucleotide sequence: TGTGCCATCAGTGAGCAATCAGGAGACGCAGAGACCCAGTACTTC. Protein sequence: CAISEQSGDAETQYF.

This clonotype has a handful of counts. The V call is TRBV7-9, the J call TRBJ2-1, with D perhaps matching TRBD1 or TRBD2 (5 bases each). Germline V lookup: CDR1 SEHNR, CDR2 FQNEAQ (reference sequence). With 7 bases removed from V and 8 bases from J, the gap between germline ends came to 18 bases. This CDR3 spans 14 amino acids. This CDR3 is CASNKGTLRDEQFF. The CDR3 DNA reads TGTGCCAGCAACAAAGGGACGCTGAGGGATGAGCAGTTCTTC. The complete variable domain, with remaining parts taken from reference TRBV7-9 and TRBJ2-1, reads DTGVSQNPRHKITKRGQNVTFRCDPISEHNRLYWYRQTLGQGPEFLTYFQNEAQLEKSRLLSDRFSAERPKGSFSTLEIQRTEQGDSAMYLCASNKGTLRDEQFFGPGTRLTVL.